In its sample, the clone carrying this T cell receptor beta chain was seen many times. No antigen is known for it. TCR alpha and beta CDR3 regions were amplified from RNA using iRepertoire nested multiplex PCR. TCRdb reprocessed the multiplex PCR reads via MiXCR and lists one record per CDR3 protein. The repertoire holds 300,000 to 450,000 distinct CDR3 sequences, with about 40% as singletons. The data stem from a study of glioma-infiltrating T cells. Study conclusions and caveats: CDR3 overlap between tissue and blood was very small. Non-neoplastic patients had below-expected tissue-blood divergence, while all gliomas exceeded expectation.

The germline V gene has CDR1 SGHTA and CDR2 FQGNSA. V lost 5 bases to trimming and J lost 5 bases; unmatched junction nucleotides: 5. The CDR3 sequence is 13 residues long. Material: glioma tissue, nonneoplastic brain tissue, or PBMCs (not recorded which). The chain has TRBV7-2 and TRBJ1-2; 7 bases match TRBD1. This TCR was sampled from a human donor with low-grade glioma or glioblastoma, undergoing nonglioma brain surgery, or in good health (not recorded which). The CDR3 sequence is CASSEGQLYGYTF. The DNA for the CDR3 is TGTGCCAGCAGCGAGGGACAGCTTTATGGCTACACCTTC.